The 26 T cell receptor beta chains below come from one sample, sequenced in a study of early T cells in non-severe SARS-CoV-2 infection. TCRdb itself ran the 5' RACE reads through MiXCR, one entry per CDR3 protein. The data show about 18,000 distinct CDR3 sequences, roughly 6.1% seen once. Sequencing input: whole blood. The receptors come from an adult who was a healthcare worker with PCR-confirmed SARS-CoV-2 infection or an uninfected control (not recorded which).

The sample holds many counts of this clonotype. The V call is TRBV7-8, the J call TRBJ2-1, with D perhaps TRBD2 (6 bases). This CDR3 is built from 15 residues. Germline values: CDR1 SGHVS, CDR2 FQNEAQ. Trimming took 1 base from V and 5 from J, leaving 12 bases between them. CDR3 in DNA: TGTGCCAGCAGCTTAGAACCTAGCGACCACAATGAGCAGTTCTTC. This encodes CASSLEPSDHNEQFF.

This clonotype was recorded at least ten times. This sequence joins TRBV5-1 and TRBJ2-5; D gene ambiguous. Trimming cost V 0 bases and J 3 bases, with 15 bases left between them. Germline loops: CDR1 SGHRS, CDR2 YFSETQ. The CDR3 has 16 amino acids. The CDR3: CASSLGYQKGKETQYF. The DNA of the CDR3 is TGCGCCAGCAGCTTGGGTTACCAAAAGGGAAAAGAGACCCAGTACTTC.

This chain connects TRBV16 to TRBJ2-3; TRBD2 matches at 7 bases. Looked up from germline, CDR1 is KGHSY and CDR2 is FQNENV. There are 17 residues in the CDR3. V trimming: 4 bases; J trimming: 2 bases; junction bases outside the gene matches: 12. The CDR3 nucleotides are TGTGCCAGCAGCCCTCCCCCGACTAGCAGCTACACAGATACGCAGTATTTT. Its translation is CASSPPPTSSYTDTQYF.

Many counts were recorded for this clonotype. V usage is TRBV6-5 and J usage is TRBJ2-5; 9 nucleotides line up with TRBD2. The V gene end was trimmed by 0 bases and the J gene end by 7 bases; junction bases not matched to a gene: 9. CDR1 and CDR2 (germline): MNHEY, SVGAGI. This CDR3 is 16 amino acids long. CDR3 DNA sequence: TGTGCCAGCAGTTACTCGATAGCGGGGGAAATTGGGACCCAGTACTTC. It codes for CASSYSIAGEIGTQYF.

This clonotype came up a few times. The genes are TRBV20-1 and TRBJ2-3, with a tentative D call TRBD2 (5 bases). CDR1 and CDR2 (germline): DFQATT, SNEGSKA (reference sequence). V was pared by 1 base and J by 2 bases, with 16 bases between. The length of the CDR3 is 16 residues. Written as DNA, the CDR3 is TGCAGTGCTAGAGGGAGCGAAACGGGAAACACAGATACGCAGTATTTT. It specifies CSARGSETGNTDTQYF.

This clonotype was seen many times. V is TRBV15 and J is TRBJ2-1; 13 bases line up with TRBD2. CDR3 length: 19 amino acids. The germline V gene has CDR1 LNHNV and CDR2 YYDKDF (reference sequence). V lost 5 bases to trimming and J lost 0 bases; unmatched junction nucleotides: 10. Here the CDR3 DNA reads TGTGCCACCAGCTACTCCCTCGGACTAGCGGGAGTCTCCTACAATGAGCAGTTCTTC. Its translation: CATSYSLGLAGVSYNEQFF.

At least ten counts were recorded for this clonotype. The chain uses TRBV6-5 and TRBJ1-5; TRBD1 is a possible D gene (5 bases). V was clipped by 5 bases and J by 7 bases, with 12 bases between them. The CDR3 has 13 residues. CDR1 is MNHEY and CDR2 is SVGAGI in the germline V gene. The CDR3: CASSISREQPQHF. CDR3 DNA: TGTGCCAGCAGTATCAGCAGGGAACAGCCCCAGCATTTT.

The rearrangement uses TRBV7-2 and TRBJ2-1, with 13 bases that match TRBD2. The germline gives CDR1 SGHTA, CDR2 FQGNSA. The CDR3 spans 15 residues. Trimming cost V 5 bases and J 6 bases; bases outside gene matches: 4. Here the CDR3 DNA reads TGTGCCAGCAGCCGGGGACTAGCGGGGACCAATGAGCAGTTCTTC. Translation: CASSRGLAGTNEQFF.

This clonotype is classed as medium-sized. This chain connects TRBV20-1 to TRBJ2-3; D might be TRBD2 (6 bases). The germline V and J ends were trimmed by 3 bases and 2 bases, with 12 bases remaining between them. Germline CDR1 DFQATT, CDR2 SNEGSKA (reference sequence). The CDR3 runs to 14 residues. CDR3 nucleotide sequence: TGCAGTGCTAGCATTCCGGGAGCCACAGATACGCAGTATTTT. It is translated as CSASIPGATDTQYF.

This clonotype was observed many times. V is TRBV28 and J is TRBJ1-4; D call uncertain. The germline CDR1 and CDR2 sequences are MDHEN and SYDVKM. The ends were cut back, 6 bases at V and 10 bases at J, with 15 bases in the middle. CDR3 length equals 13 residues. Here the CDR3 DNA reads TGTGCCAGCAGCCCGACCCCCGCACCAAAACTGTTTTTT. This encodes CASSPTPAPKLFF.

This clonotype was found a few times. The chain employs TRBV28 and TRBJ2-7; 11 bases are a match to TRBD2. V shed 6 bases, J shed 2 bases, and the junction held 9 bases outside the gene matches. CDR3 length: 16 amino acids. The germline V gene has CDR1 MDHEN and CDR2 SYDVKM. The CDR3 sequence: CASSPPPLAGAYEQYF. The CDR3 coding sequence is TGTGCCAGCAGCCCACCACCACTAGCGGGGGCCTACGAGCAGTACTTC. Full variable domain (outside the CDR3, taken from reference TRBV28 and TRBJ2-7): DVKVTQSSRYLVKRTGEKVFLECVQDMDHENMFWYRQDPGLGLRLIYFSYDVKMKEKGDIPEGYSVSREKKERFSLILESASTNQTSMYLCASSPPPLAGAYEQYFGPGTRLTVT.

By frequency in the sample, this clonotype is medium-sized. This chain connects TRBV11-2 to TRBJ2-7; no firm D call. Trimming pared 2 bases from V and 0 bases from J, leaving 8 bases between. Germline values: CDR1 SGHAT, CDR2 FQNNGV. This CDR3 has 14 residues. The CDR3 spells CASSLSEVSYEQYF. CDR3 DNA sequence: TGTGCCAGCAGCTTATCTGAGGTCTCCTACGAGCAGTACTTC.

This clonotype was recorded at least ten times. The chain carries TRBV29-1 and TRBJ2-1; the D gene is possibly TRBD1 (6 bases). Germline V lookup: CDR1 SQVTM, CDR2 ANQGSEA. CDR3 size: 12 residues. The ends were cut back, 3 bases at V and 4 bases at J, with 7 bases in the middle. CDR3 residues: CSVETGYNEQFF. The CDR3 bases are TGCAGCGTTGAGACAGGATACAATGAGCAGTTCTTC.

This clonotype is medium-sized by share. V is TRBV30 and J is TRBJ1-4; possible D gene TRBD1, 5 bases. Trimming shortened V by 7 bases and J by 7 bases, and 13 bases separated the two germline ends. Germline assignment: CDR1 GTSNPN and CDR2 SVGIG (reference sequence). CDR3 length equals 12 residues. CDR3 DNA sequence: TGTGCCTTAACAGGTGGGGGTGAAAAACTGTTTTTT. Translation gives CALTGGGEKLFF.

This clonotype has a count of ten or more. This chain links TRBV3-1 with TRBJ2-5, with D tentatively TRBD2 (6 bases). V lost 1 base to trimming and J lost 5 bases, with 14 bases between them. Germline V gene data show CDR1 as LGHDT and CDR2 as YNNKEL (reference sequence). The CDR3 loop spans 15 amino acids. The DNA of the CDR3 is TGTGCCAGCAGCCAAGGGGAAGCGGGCCTGGAGACCCAGTACTTC. The encoded protein is CASSQGEAGLETQYF.

The J gene is TRBJ1-2, the V gene TRBV13; unclear D gene. The CDR3 contains 12 residues. Germline V gives CDR1 PRHDT, CDR2 FYEKMQ (reference sequence). Trimming took off 5 bases at V and 2 bases at J, with 6 bases between the two ends. CDR3 protein: CASSQRNYGYTF. The CDR3 bases are TGTGCCAGCAGCCAAAGGAACTATGGCTACACCTTC.

This clonotype was counted ten times or more. The chain uses TRBV27 and TRBJ1-1; no firm D call. This CDR3 has 14 amino acids. CDR1 is MNHEY, CDR2 SMNVEV, per germline (reference sequence). Between the trimmed V and J ends, which lost 6 bases and 3 bases, there was a span of 14 bases. CDR3 amino acids: CASSPRHRDTEAFF. The CDR3 DNA sequence: TGTGCCAGCAGCCCCAGACACAGAGACACTGAAGCTTTCTTT.

The chain recombines TRBV6-6 with TRBJ2-1, with D perhaps TRBD2 (5 bases). The CDR3 is 13 residues long. Germline V gene data show CDR1 as MNHNY and CDR2 as SVGAGI (reference sequence). V shed 5 bases and J shed 5 bases, with 10 bases lying between them. The CDR3 DNA reads as TGTGCCAGCAGTCCCCGGGGAAACAATGAGCAGTTCTTC. Its protein is CASSPRGNNEQFF.

This clonotype came up many times. This chain uses TRBV11-2 with TRBJ2-2; D is possibly TRBD2 (6 bases). The germline gives CDR1 SGHAT, CDR2 FQNNGV. V lost 4 bases to trimming and J lost 6 bases, with 21 bases between them. The CDR3 has 17 residues. CDR3 in amino acids: CASSSYGTGDGSGELFF. Here the CDR3 DNA reads TGTGCCAGCAGCTCCTACGGCACGGGAGACGGTTCCGGGGAGCTGTTTTTT.

This clonotype was recorded many times. The V gene is TRBV1, the J gene TRBJ2-1; the table's D call TRBD1 went unverified against the DNA. TRBV1 is shown as a pseudogene. The CDR3 has 17 residues. Here the CDR3 DNA reads TGCACCAGCAGCCAAGGCCCCTGGACAGGGCGAAACAATGAGCAGTTCTTC. Encoded protein: CTSSQGPWTGRNNEQFF.

The chain links TRBV28 to TRBJ2-2; unclear D gene. The CDR3 totals 11 residues. Trimming took off 6 bases at V and 4 bases at J, with 3 bases between the two ends. The germline CDR1 and CDR2 sequences are MDHEN and SYDVKM. The CDR3 bases are TGTGCCAGCAGAACCACCGGGGAGCTGTTTTTT. Its translation is CASRTTGELFF.

This clonotype came up a few times. The chain is built from TRBV29-1 and TRBJ1-1; D is undetermined. The CDR3 consists of 11 residues. The V and J ends lost 6 bases and 7 bases respectively, with 12 bases between them. Germline V CDR1 and CDR2: SQVTM, ANQGSEA. This CDR3 is CSVSTRSEAFF. The DNA for the CDR3 is TGCAGCGTATCGACCAGGAGTGAAGCTTTCTTT.

Ten or more counts support this clonotype. The chain carries TRBV9 and TRBJ2-7; the match to TRBD1 covers 9 bases. CDR3 size: 15 residues. The trim removed 0 bases at V and 6 bases at J, leaving 7 bases unmatched. Germline CDR1 and CDR2: SGDLS and YYNGEE. CDR3 region: CASSVEGTGLGEQYF. For the CDR3, the DNA is TGTGCCAGCAGCGTAGAGGGGACAGGGTTGGGCGAGCAGTACTTC.

This clonotype has at least ten counts. V usage is TRBV30 and J usage is TRBJ2-5, with TRBD2 matching over 14 bases. This CDR3 has 16 residues. Germline CDR1 and CDR2: GTSNPN and SVGIG (reference sequence). The junction had 5 bases not matched to a gene; V was cut back by 1 base and J by 4 bases. The DNA of the CDR3 is TGTGCCTGGAGTGGGACCGGGACTAGCGGGAGAGAGACCCAGTACTTC. This codes for CAWSGTGTSGRETQYF.

Many counts were recorded for this clonotype. The rearrangement links TRBV29-1 to TRBJ2-1, with 10 bases lining up with TRBD2. The V and J ends lost 7 bases and 6 bases, in that order; junction bases with no gene match: 6. Looked up from germline, CDR1 is SQVTM and CDR2 is ANQGSEA. This CDR3 has 13 amino acids. The CDR3 nucleotides read TGCAGCGATCAAGCGGGAGGGTCCAATGAGCAGTTCTTC. Translating it yields CSDQAGGSNEQFF.

This clonotype counts as medium-sized. This chain joins TRBV20-1 and TRBJ2-5; a weak D match, TRBD1 (6 bases). CDR1 is DFQATT and CDR2 is SNEGSKA in the germline V gene (reference sequence). The CDR3 totals 12 residues. The V end lost 3 bases, the J end lost 2 bases, and 7 bases lay between the germline ends. The CDR3 is CSASGTQETQYF. CDR3 bases: TGCAGTGCTAGCGGGACACAAGAGACCCAGTACTTC.